These 19 T cell receptor beta chains were all obtained from the same sample, sequenced in a study of breast tumors, draining lymph nodes, adjacent tissues. TCRdb re-called the multiplex PCR reads through MiXCR, storing one row per CDR3 protein. The data hold tens of thousands of distinct CDR3 sequences, with 35% to 50% observed a single time. Material for sequencing was breast tumor tissue. The receptors were sampled from a female donor with breast cancer. Some clones in this sample may be carry-over from other donors' samples.

Concerning this clonotype: The DNA is omitted, as the CDR3 cannot be located on it reliably, and the CDR3 follows TCRdb's listing. This chain joins TRBV29-1 and TRBJ1-2; the D call in the table, TRBD1, was not verified against the DNA. The germline V gene encodes CDR1 SQVTM and CDR2 ANQGSEA. The CDR3 has 16 residues if both end residues are counted. The CDR3 sequence: CSIGRGTARNNYGCTF.

Ten or more counts support this clonotype. V and J are TRBV7-2 and TRBJ2-3; D is unclear. There are 15 residues in the CDR3. Trimming pared 3 bases from V and 2 bases from J, leaving 12 bases between. CDR1 is SGHTA and CDR2 is FQGNSA in the germline V gene. The CDR3 sequence: CASSFGLNPTDTQYF. The CDR3, as DNA: TGTGCCAGCAGCTTTGGGCTGAACCCCACAGATACGCAGTATTTT.

Concerning this clonotype: An end of the junction does not agree with germline; a read error may underlie this. V and J are TRBV20-1 and TRBJ1-5; D might be TRBD1 (5 bases). Per the germline V gene, CDR1 is DFQATT and CDR2 is SNEGSKA (reference sequence). This CDR3 is 17 amino acids long. The CDR3 nucleotides read TGCAGTGCTATCAGGGCAGGAGCCCCTTATAGCAATCAGCCCCAGCGTTTT. It encodes CSAIRAGAPYSNQPQRF.

The V and J genes are TRBV25-1 and TRBJ1-3; TRBD1 might be the D (6 bases). Trimming took off 4 bases at V and 8 bases at J, with 12 bases between the two ends. The CDR3 sequence is 13 residues long. In germline, CDR1 is MGHDK, CDR2 SYGVNS. CDR3 sequence reads: CASSVRGVDTIYF. The CDR3 region has the DNA TGTGCCAGCAGTGTCAGGGGAGTCGACACCATATATTTT.

This clonotype was seen repeatedly, ten times or more. The J gene is TRBJ1-5, the V gene TRBV6-1, with D perhaps TRBD1 (5 bases). This CDR3 spans 15 amino acids. The V gene's germline CDR1 is MNHNS and CDR2 SASEGT. With 5 bases removed from V and 2 bases from J, the gap between germline ends came to 13 bases. DNA for the CDR3: TGTGCCAGCAGTCCTGCGGGACGGGGCAATCAGCCCCAGCATTTT. Its translation is CASSPAGRGNQPQHF.

The count of this clonotype is one. The chain joins TRBV12-3 or TRBV12-4 to TRBJ2-7, with 8 bases lining up with TRBD1. Germline trimming cut 7 bases from V and 7 bases from J; bases unmatched to any gene: 9. The CDR3 extends over 13 amino acids. The CDR3 loop is CASTETGVSEQYF. In DNA, the CDR3 is TGTGCCAGCACCGAGACAGGGGTTAGTGAGCAGTACTTC.

This clonotype has a handful of counts. A much bigger clone sits one base away, suggesting this may be a read error. The J gene is TRBJ2-2, the V gene TRBV5-1; D may be TRBD2 (5 bases). Looked up from germline, CDR1 is SGHRS and CDR2 is YFSETQ. This CDR3 has 15 residues. The CDR3 DNA reads TGCGCCAGCAGCACCGGGCCGGTGGGTGACGGGGAGCTGTGTTTT. Translated, it gives CASSTGPVGDGELCF.

This clonotype occurred once. This CDR3 fails to terminate in the conserved phenylalanine or tryptophan, so it likely reflects a read error. The limits of the CDR3 on the DNA are not certain, so only TCRdb's listed CDR3 is given. The chain links TRBV19 to TRBJ1-6. The CDR3 contains 16 residues when both ends are counted. Germline V gives CDR1 LNHDA, CDR2 SQIVND (reference sequence). This chain's CDR3 is CASKLAGINNEQFFGP.

The rearrangement uses TRBV7-2 and TRBJ1-2, with TRBD1 identical over 7 bases. CDR3 size: 13 residues. CDR1 is SGHTA and CDR2 is FQGNSA in the germline V gene. The V gene end was trimmed by 2 bases and the J gene end by 8 bases; junction bases not matched to a gene: 5. CDR3 residues: CASSLRQGGGYTF. The CDR3 DNA reads as TGTGCCAGCAGCTTAAGACAGGGTGGCGGCTACACCTTC. The full variable domain, its missing parts supplied by reference TRBV7-2 and TRBJ1-2, is GAGVSQSPSNKVTEKGKDVELRCDPISGHTALYWYRQSLGQGLEFLIYFQGNSAPDKSGLPSDRFSAERTGGSVSTLTIQRTQQEDSAVYLCASSLRQGGGYTFGSGTRLTVV.

This chain uses TRBV7-9 with TRBJ2-1; D gene ambiguous. CDR3 size: 12 residues. CDR1 is SEHNR, CDR2 FQNEAQ, per germline (reference sequence). V dropped 3 bases and J dropped 11 bases, with 11 bases sitting between them. CDR3 in DNA: TGTGCCAGCAGCTTTATGACGGACCAGCAGTTCTTC. It translates to CASSFMTDQQFF.

Note on this clonotype: At one end the junction does not follow the germline gene, possibly because of a read error. The chain combines TRBV5-4 with TRBJ2-7; 10 nucleotides match TRBD1. The CDR3 extends over 17 amino acids. Germline V gene sequence: CDR1 SGHNT, CDR2 YYREEE (reference sequence). CDR3 loop: CAGSLDAGTGASYERYF. CDR3 bases: TGTGCCGGCAGCTTGGACGCCGGGACAGGGGCCTCCTACGAGCGGTACTTC.

In the case of this clonotype: Just one base apart from a much larger clone, this may be a read error. The V gene is TRBV10-3, the J gene TRBJ1-1, with D uncertain. Germline CDR1 reads ENHRY; CDR2 reads SYGVKD. This CDR3 has 13 amino acids. The CDR3 sequence: CAISGTENTGAFF. In DNA, the CDR3 is TGTGCCATCAGTGGGACGGAGAACACTGGAGCTTTCTTT.

This sequence joins TRBV15 and TRBJ1-5; D perhaps matches TRBD1 (5 bases). In germline, CDR1 is LNHNV, CDR2 YYDKDF (reference sequence). The V end was cut by 6 bases, the J end by 3 bases, with 12 bases between. The CDR3 extends over 14 amino acids. The CDR3 sequence: CATRLGRLNQPQHF. In DNA, the CDR3 is TGTGCCACCAGACTGGGACGGCTCAATCAGCCCCAGCATTTT.

J is TRBJ2-3 and V is TRBV7-9; 7 nucleotides line up with TRBD2. The CDR3 loop spans 19 amino acids. With V trimmed by 5 bases and J by 6 bases, 23 bases remained unmatched. CDR1 and CDR2 from the germline V gene are SEHNR and FQNEAQ (reference sequence). CDR3 region: CASSLIYGRSGGSPDTQYF. As DNA, the CDR3 is TGTGCCAGCAGCCTCATATATGGCCGGTCGGGGGGATCACCCGATACGCAGTATTTT. Supplemented by reference TRBV7-9 and TRBJ2-3, the full variable domain reads DTGVSQNPRHKITKRGQNVTFRCDPISEHNRLYWYRQTLGQGPEFLTYFQNEAQLEKSRLLSDRFSAERPKGSFSTLEIQRTEQGDSAMYLCASSLIYGRSGGSPDTQYFGPGTRLTVL.

This clonotype was seen ten or more times. V usage is TRBV5-1 and J usage is TRBJ2-2, with TRBD2 matching over 9 bases. CDR3 length: 15 amino acids. CDR1 and CDR2 from the germline V gene are SGHRS and YFSETQ. V gave up 1 base and J gave up 5 bases; unmatched junction bases: 3. The chain's CDR3 is CASSLISGSTGELFF. In DNA form, the CDR3 reads TGCGCCAGCAGCTTGATTAGCGGGAGTACCGGGGAGCTGTTTTTT. The whole variable domain, remainder taken from reference TRBV5-1 and TRBJ2-2, is KAGVTQTPRYLIKTRGQQVTLSCSPISGHRSVSWYQQTPGQGLQFLFEYFSETQRNKGNFPGRFSGRQFSNSRSEMNVSTLELGDSALYLCASSLISGSTGELFFGEGSRLTVL.

This clonotype was seen at least ten times. The chain employs TRBV5-6 and TRBJ1-5, with a possible D match to TRBD1 (5 bases). This CDR3 spans 17 amino acids. The V gene lost 2 bases and the J gene lost 5 bases, with 20 bases spanning the gap. Germline V lookup: CDR1 SGHDT, CDR2 YYEEEE. The CDR3 spells CASSFFGARGRDQPQHF. DNA for the CDR3: TGTGCCAGCAGCTTTTTTGGCGCTCGGGGCAGAGATCAGCCCCAGCATTTT.

The sample holds many counts of this clonotype. The V and J genes are TRBV7-2 and TRBJ2-7; the match to TRBD2 covers 7 bases. Per the germline V gene, CDR1 is SGHTA and CDR2 is FQGNSA. The J segment lost 2 bases and the V segment lost 1 base, leaving 2 bases of the junction unmatched. This CDR3 comprises 14 residues. CDR3 DNA: TGTGCCAGCAGCTTAGGGGACTACGCCTACGAGCAGTACTTC. Protein: CASSLGDYAYEQYF.

The chain has TRBV25-1 and TRBJ2-1, with 10 nucleotides matching TRBD2. Germline V lookup: CDR1 MGHDK, CDR2 SYGVNS. The CDR3 totals 14 residues. The J segment lost 2 bases and the V segment lost 11 bases, leaving 6 bases of the junction unmatched. This CDR3 is CALKGTSAYNEQFF. Here the CDR3 DNA reads TGTGCCCTAAAGGGGACTAGCGCCTACAATGAGCAGTTCTTC.

V usage is TRBV20-1 and J usage is TRBJ2-5; 7 bases line up with TRBD2. The J call may not be correct, given that the DNA end is closer to TRBJ2-7. This CDR3 comprises 11 residues. Germline V gene data show CDR1 as DFQATT and CDR2 as SNEGSKA (reference sequence). DNA of the CDR3: TGCAGTGTCGCGGGGGTAGGCGAGCAGTACTTC. This translates into CSVAGVGEQYF.